Presented here are 30 T cell receptor beta chains from one specimen sequenced in a study of radiation and T cells in renal cell carcinoma. This sample's time point: blood 4 weeks post-SBRT, at nephrectomy. The treatment: 15 Gy SBRT to primary tumor, nephrectomy 4 weeks later. Assay used: immunoSEQ multiplex PCR; TCRdb lists only in-frame clones, some missing. Of approximately 90,000 clones in the sample, about 85% are singletons; the top ten hold roughly 10%. The sequencing here drew on blood, taken from a patient whose treatment included radiotherapy and nephrectomy. These receptors were obtained from a man aged 50 or older with renal cell carcinoma.

A note on this clone: Other nucleotide sequences in the sample specify the same CDR3. The chain has TRBV6-1 and TRBJ1-5; D may be TRBD1 (5 bases). CDR1 and CDR2 from the germline V gene are MNHNS and SASEGT. The CDR3 is 15 residues long. Trimming took off 1 base at V and 2 bases at J, with 9 bases between the two ends. Written as DNA, the CDR3 is TGTGCCAGCAGTGAAGTCGGGGGAGGCAATCAGCCCCAGCATTTT. Its translation is CASSEVGGGNQPQHF.

The genes are TRBV7-2 and TRBJ1-1, with D perhaps matching TRBD1 (6 bases). The V and J ends lost 5 bases and 2 bases respectively, with 18 bases between them. The germline V gene encodes CDR1 SGHTA and CDR2 FQGNSA. This CDR3 contains 16 residues. In nucleotides, the CDR3 is TGTGCCAGCAGCGCCGGGGAGGGACACACAAACACTGAAGCTTTCTTT. Protein: CASSAGEGHTNTEAFF.

This sequence joins TRBV5-4 and TRBJ1-1, with a possible D match to TRBD1 (6 bases). V lost 2 bases and J 11 bases, leaving 28 bases between the germline ends. This CDR3 is 17 amino acids long. The V gene's germline CDR1 is SGHNT and CDR2 YYREEE (reference sequence). CDR3 sequence: CASSFPLRSDSPTQAFF. The CDR3 region has the DNA TGTGCCAGCAGCTTTCCCCTCCGTTCGGACAGCCCAACTCAGGCTTTCTTT. The variable domain in full, with the rest retrieved from reference TRBV5-4 and TRBJ1-1, is ETGVTQSPTHLIKTRGQQVTLRCSSQSGHNTVSWYQQALGQGPQFIFQYYREEENGRGNFPPRFSGLQFPNYSSELNVNALELDDSALYLCASSFPLRSDSPTQAFFGQGTRLTVV.

This clone is medium-sized (0.01 to 0.1%) by share. The chain is built from TRBV28 and TRBJ1-5; D gene ambiguous. V lost 2 bases and J lost 3, with 8 bases in between. Germline V lookup: CDR1 MDHEN, CDR2 SYDVKM. This CDR3 comprises 14 residues. CDR3 in DNA: TGTGCCAGCAGTTTAGGGAGTCTCAATCAGCCCCAGCATTTT. This sequence encodes CASSLGSLNQPQHF.

The table lists this clone with a count of one. The chain links TRBV18 to TRBJ2-5; TRBD1 matches at 7 bases. The junction had 4 bases not matched to a gene; V was cut back by 1 base and J by 5 bases. Germline V lookup: CDR1 KGHSH, CDR2 LQKENI. The CDR3 is 14 amino acids. CDR3 amino acids: CASSPQGASETQYF. Written as DNA, the CDR3 is TGTGCCAGCTCACCACAGGGGGCGTCGGAGACCCAGTACTTC.

J is TRBJ1-2 and V is TRBV19; weak D call: TRBD1 (5 bases). V was cut by 5 bases and J by 8 bases, with 15 bases left in between. The CDR3 length is 13 residues. CDR1 is LNHDA and CDR2 is SQIVND in the germline V gene (reference sequence). Written as DNA, the CDR3 is TGTGCCAGTAGTTACAGAGGGGAGAAAGGCTACACCTTC. Translating gives CASSYRGEKGYTF.

The CDR3 coding sequence is TGCGCCAGCAGCCATCACTTAGCAAGGACAGCTGACTACGAGCAGTACTTC. Its translation: CASSHHLARTADYEQYF. V gene TRBV4-3 combines with J gene TRBJ2-7; TRBD1 is a possible D gene (6 bases). Trimming shortened V by 3 bases and J by 3 bases, and 21 bases separated the two germline ends. The CDR3 length is 17 residues. Germline CDR1 reads LGHNA; CDR2 reads YSLEER.

The DNA for the CDR3 is TGTGCCAGCAGCTTTCCCATGGACAGGCACAACTATGGCTACACCTTC. Its translation: CASSFPMDRHNYGYTF. The chain links TRBV11-2 to TRBJ1-2, with 7 bases fitting TRBD1. V shed 3 bases, J shed 2 bases, and the junction held 9 bases outside the gene matches. The CDR3 extends over 16 amino acids. Germline V gene sequence: CDR1 SGHAT, CDR2 FQNNGV.

About this clone: Other DNA variants within this sample encode the same CDR3. The CDR3 reads CASSLGTGGEKLFF. In DNA, the CDR3 is TGCGCCAGCAGCTTAGGGACAGGGGGAGAAAAACTGTTTTTT. The gene calls are TRBV5-1 and TRBJ1-4; 11 nucleotides match TRBD1. This CDR3 contains 14 residues. V shed 2 bases, J shed 8 bases, and the junction held 2 bases outside the gene matches. Germline CDR1 is SGHRS and CDR2 is YFSETQ.

This rearrangement joins TRBV2 to TRBJ2-7; 7 bases fit TRBD2. Germline lookup yields CDR1 SNHLY and CDR2 FYNNEI. V lost 6 bases, J lost 2 bases, and 7 bases stayed unmatched. The length of the CDR3 is 14 residues. The CDR3 nucleotides are TGTGCCAGCAGGGGGAGGGGAAGTCCCTACGAGCAGTACTTC. Protein sequence: CASRGRGSPYEQYF.

V is TRBV10-3 and J is TRBJ2-1; D perhaps matches TRBD1 (5 bases). The V gene lost 0 bases and the J gene lost 1 base, with 13 bases spanning the gap. CDR3 length: 17 residues. CDR1 ENHRY and CDR2 SYGVKD come from the germline V gene. The CDR3 region is CAISESGTQGSYNEQFF. The CDR3 region has the DNA TGTGCCATCAGTGAGTCGGGAACGCAGGGATCCTACAATGAGCAGTTCTTC.

The chain carries TRBV5-1 and TRBJ2-1, with 8 bases lining up with TRBD2. Trimming at V came to 1 base and at J to 5 bases, leaving 5 bases not matched to a gene. CDR1 and CDR2 from the germline V gene are SGHRS and YFSETQ. The CDR3 has 15 residues. CDR3 bases: TGCGCCAGCAGCTTGAAAGCGGGAGACCACAATGAGCAGTTCTTC. Translated: CASSLKAGDHNEQFF.

This clone was seen only a few times. This chain connects TRBV21-1 to TRBJ1-1; TRBD1, the table's D call, lacks a check against the DNA. TRBV21-1 is shown as a pseudogene. This CDR3 is built from 16 residues. CDR3 sequence reads: CASSKVGTGVSTEAFF. The CDR3 region has the DNA TGTGCCAGCAGCAAAGTTGGAACAGGGGTATCTACTGAAGCTTTCTTT.

This clone has just one count. The rearrangement joins TRBV9 to TRBJ1-3; the D gene is possibly TRBD1 (5 bases). This CDR3 has 15 residues. V lost 0 bases to trimming and J lost 4 bases, with 11 bases between them. Germline V gene sequence: CDR1 SGDLS, CDR2 YYNGEE. The CDR3 reads CASSVVAGIGNTIYF. CDR3 DNA: TGTGCCAGCAGCGTAGTGGCAGGGATCGGAAACACCATATATTTT.

This clone was recorded only once. This rearrangement joins TRBV29-1 to TRBJ2-7, with 7 bases lining up with TRBD1. The V gene end was trimmed by 6 bases and the J gene end by 5 bases; junction bases not matched to a gene: 4. Germline-derived CDR1 and CDR2 are SQVTM and ANQGSEA. CDR3 length: 11 amino acids. For the CDR3, the DNA is TGCAGCGTGGGACAGCTAAACGAGCAGTACTTC. As protein: CSVGQLNEQYF.

This rearrangement joins TRBV28 to TRBJ1-2, with a weak D call TRBD1 (6 bases). CDR3 length: 14 amino acids. The V end lost 7 bases, the J end lost 8 bases, and 20 bases lay between the germline ends. From germline, CDR1 is MDHEN and CDR2 SYDVKM. This chain's CDR3 is CASNIGAPGEGYTF. CDR3 coding DNA: TGTGCCAGCAACATAGGGGCTCCAGGGGAAGGCTACACCTTC.

The chain has TRBV28 and TRBJ1-2; possible D gene TRBD1, 5 bases. Looked up from germline, CDR1 is MDHEN and CDR2 is SYDVKM. Between the trimmed V and J ends, which lost 6 bases and 2 bases, there was a span of 10 bases. This CDR3 has 13 amino acids. For the CDR3, the DNA is TGTGCCAGCAGGAACAGGATAAACTATGGCTACACCTTC. It translates to CASRNRINYGYTF.

The chain carries TRBV11-2 and TRBJ2-7; either TRBD1 or TRBD2 may supply D (5 bases each). Trimming shortened V by 7 bases and J by 4 bases, and 17 bases separated the two germline ends. Germline V gene sequence: CDR1 SGHAT, CDR2 FQNNGV. The CDR3 has 14 amino acids. CDR3 sequence (DNA): TGTGCCAGCACCCACCTTGGGGGAGTTTACGAGCAGTACTTC. Amino acids: CASTHLGGVYEQYF. Full variable domain (remainder filled in from reference TRBV11-2 and TRBJ2-7): EAGVAQSPRYKIIEKRQSVAFWCNPISGHATLYWYQQILGQGPKLLIQFQNNGVVDDSQLPKDRFSAERLKGVDSTLKIQPAKLEDSAVYLCASTHLGGVYEQYFGPGTRLTVT.

The rearrangement uses TRBV2 and TRBJ1-1, with a tentative D call TRBD1 (6 bases). The CDR3 extends over 15 amino acids. CDR1 is SNHLY, CDR2 FYNNEI, per germline. Trimming took off 5 bases at V and 1 base at J, with 14 bases between the two ends. The CDR3 region is CASSYVGGENTEAFF. The CDR3 bases are TGTGCCAGCAGTTATGTCGGGGGCGAGAACACTGAAGCTTTCTTT.

The gene calls are TRBV7-9 and TRBJ2-5, with 7 bases that match TRBD1. The trim removed 5 bases at V and 1 base at J, leaving 7 bases unmatched. Germline CDR1 SEHNR, CDR2 FQNEAQ (reference sequence). There are 15 residues in the CDR3. CDR3 DNA: TGTGCCAGCAGCACTAACAGGGGCATCCAAGAGACCCAGTACTTC. This sequence encodes CASSTNRGIQETQYF.

The V call is TRBV6-1, the J call TRBJ2-1; D is possibly TRBD2 (5 bases). V was trimmed by 5 bases and J by 3 bases, leaving 14 bases between them. There are 15 residues in the CDR3. CDR1 is MNHNS, CDR2 SASEGT, per germline. CDR3 coding DNA: TGTGCCAGCAGTAGCCGGACGGGGATCTACAATGAGCAGTTCTTC. It specifies CASSSRTGIYNEQFF.

The V call is TRBV7-9, the J call TRBJ2-3; D might be TRBD2 (5 bases). The length of the CDR3 is 13 residues. V lost 5 bases and J 5 bases, leaving 11 bases between the germline ends. Germline loops: CDR1 SEHNR, CDR2 FQNEAQ (reference sequence). The CDR3 region has the DNA TGTGCCAGCAGCAATAGTGAGGGAGATACGCAGTATTTT. Amino acids: CASSNSEGDTQYF. Drawing the rest from reference TRBV7-9 and TRBJ2-3, the complete variable domain is DTGVSQNPRHKITKRGQNVTFRCDPISEHNRLYWYRQTLGQGPEFLTYFQNEAQLEKSRLLSDRFSAERPKGSFSTLEIQRTEQGDSAMYLCASSNSEGDTQYFGPGTRLTVL.

This chain links TRBV7-2 with TRBJ1-3; possibly TRBD1 for D (5 bases). Germline CDR1 SGHTA, CDR2 FQGNSA. The V end was cut by 5 bases, the J end by 1 base, with 9 bases between. This CDR3 is 14 amino acids long. CDR3 sequence: CASSGTDSGNTIYF. CDR3 sequence (DNA): TGTGCCAGCAGCGGGACGGATTCTGGAAACACCATATATTTT.

The CDR3 region is CASNGGHSYNSPLHF. CDR3 sequence (DNA): TGCGCCAGCAATGGGGGACATTCCTATAATTCACCCCTCCACTTT. The chain recombines TRBV10-1 with TRBJ1-6, with a weak D call TRBD1 (6 bases). V lost 7 bases to trimming and J lost 1 base, with 11 bases between them. The CDR3 length is 15 residues. Germline CDR1 reads WNHNN; CDR2 reads SYGVQD (reference sequence).

The chain combines TRBV28 with TRBJ2-7; D is ambiguous. Trimming took 1 base from V and 3 from J, leaving 10 bases between them. The CDR3 length is 14 residues. Germline V gene lookup returns CDR1 MDHEN and CDR2 SYDVKM. Written as DNA, the CDR3 is TGTGCCAGCAGTTTATCCGTCGGTTACTACGAGCAGTACTTC. Protein: CASSLSVGYYEQYF.

This clone was seen a single time. The rearrangement links TRBV11-3 to TRBJ2-5; perhaps TRBD1 as D (5 bases). Germline assignment: CDR1 SGHNT and CDR2 YENEEA. CDR3 length: 13 residues. The V end was cut by 1 base, the J end by 4 bases, with 7 bases between. CDR3 DNA sequence: TGTGCCAGCAGCTTAGCTGGGGCAGAGACCCAGTACTTC. This codes for CASSLAGAETQYF.

This chain joins TRBV6-5 and TRBJ2-7; D is perhaps TRBD2 (6 bases). V was pared by 0 bases and J by 0 bases, with 12 bases between. CDR1 and CDR2 from the germline V gene are MNHEY and SVGAGI. The CDR3 totals 16 residues. The DNA of the CDR3 is TGTGCCAGCAGTTACTCGTTCCAGGACTACTCCTACGAGCAGTACTTC. Translating gives CASSYSFQDYSYEQYF.

The V call is TRBV18, the J call TRBJ1-2; 9 bases fit TRBD1. The CDR3 spans 15 residues. J gave up 3 bases and V 6 bases, and 8 bases lay outside the gene matches. Germline V gene sequence: CDR1 KGHSH, CDR2 LQKENI. The CDR3: CASSGRTGADYGYTF. As DNA, the CDR3 is TGTGCCAGCTCGGGAAGGACAGGGGCGGACTATGGCTACACCTTC.

The J gene is TRBJ1-1, the V gene TRBV7-8; no reliable D call. CDR1 and CDR2 from the germline V gene are SGHVS and FQNEAQ. There are 16 residues in the CDR3. Between the trimmed V and J ends, which lost 5 bases and 7 bases, there was a span of 23 bases. The CDR3 DNA reads TGTGCCAGCAGCGCCCGACTTATCGCTGTACAGCTTGAAGCTTTCTTT. It yields the protein CASSARLIAVQLEAFF.

The chain combines TRBV19 with TRBJ2-1; 7 positions match TRBD2. Germline CDR1 reads LNHDA; CDR2 reads SQIVND (reference sequence). This CDR3 region has 12 residues. The trim removed 9 bases at V and 1 base at J, leaving 0 bases unmatched. The CDR3 DNA reads as TGTGCCAGCGGGGGGTCCTACAATGAGCAGTTCTTC. This encodes CASGGSYNEQFF.